This T cell receptor beta chain came from a study of T cell repertoires in cytomegalovirus infection. Study summary: Public TCR beta signature analysis indicated the presence of both CMV infection and matching HLA type.

This clonotype was detected ten times or more. The CDR3 contains 14 residues. Germline CDR1 and CDR2: LNHNV and YYDKDF (reference sequence). V was clipped by 4 bases and J by 0 bases, with 9 bases between them. MiXCR, run by TCRdb on the reads, gives a single entry per CDR3 protein. The table lists 200,000 to 300,000 distinct CDR3 sequences, about 12% of them singletons. The V and J genes are TRBV15 and TRBJ1-2; D remains ambiguous. The sequence was collected from a human donor in good health (CMV status not recorded). Some clones in this sample may be carry-over from other donors' samples. Sequencing was carried out using PBMCs. The CDR3: CATSIGVANYGYTF. For the CDR3, the DNA is TGTGCCACCAGCATTGGGGTAGCTAACTATGGCTACACCTTC.